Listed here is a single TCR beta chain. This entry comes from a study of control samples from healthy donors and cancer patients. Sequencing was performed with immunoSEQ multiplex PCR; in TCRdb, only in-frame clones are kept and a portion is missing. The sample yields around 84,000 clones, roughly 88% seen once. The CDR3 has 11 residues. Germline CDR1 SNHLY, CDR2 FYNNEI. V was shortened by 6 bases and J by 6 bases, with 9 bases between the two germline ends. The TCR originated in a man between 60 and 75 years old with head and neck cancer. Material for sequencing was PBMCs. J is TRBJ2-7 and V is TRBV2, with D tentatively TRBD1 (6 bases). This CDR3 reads CASREQGEQYF. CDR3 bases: TGTGCCAGCAGGGAACAGGGCGAGCAGTACTTC.